Shown below are 17 T cell receptor beta chains from a single sample sequenced in a study of cytotoxic CD8 clonotypes in ibrutinib-treated CLL. Method: immunoSEQ multiplex PCR; TCRdb's copy keeps in-frame clones and lacks some. The sample has about 270,000 clones; 65% to 85% are singletons. Sequenced material: PBMCs, taken at disease progression, from a patient treated with ibrutinib. The receptors here all came from a human donor with chronic lymphocytic leukemia.

This chain uses TRBV28 with TRBJ2-1, with a possible D match to TRBD1 (6 bases). V lost 5 bases and J lost 4, with 15 bases in between. Germline CDR1 and CDR2: MDHEN and SYDVKM. The CDR3 covers 15 residues. CDR3: CASSPRQAYYNEQFF. Here the CDR3 DNA reads TGTGCCAGCAGTCCCCGACAGGCATATTACAATGAGCAGTTCTTC.

This rearrangement joins TRBV15 to TRBJ1-5, with 9 bases aligning to TRBD1. V shed 0 bases and J 2 bases; nucleotides not matched to a gene: 2. The V gene's germline CDR1 is LNHNV and CDR2 YYDKDF (reference sequence). The CDR3 loop spans 16 amino acids. The CDR3 region is CATSRDRQGGNQPQHF. In nucleotides, the CDR3 is TGTGCCACCAGCAGAGACAGACAGGGGGGCAATCAGCCCCAGCATTTT.

This chain connects TRBV5-4 to TRBJ2-7; TRBD2 is a possible D gene (6 bases). The germline V gene has CDR1 SGHNT and CDR2 YYREEE (reference sequence). This CDR3 is built from 13 residues. Trimming took 3 bases from V and 9 from J, leaving 16 bases between them. CDR3: CASSWPGAQAQYF. The DNA of the CDR3 is TGTGCCAGCAGCTGGCCGGGAGCCCAGGCGCAGTACTTC. Using reference TRBV5-4 and TRBJ2-7 for the parts outside the CDR3, the full variable domain is ETGVTQSPTHLIKTRGQQVTLRCSSQSGHNTVSWYQQALGQGPQFIFQYYREEENGRGNFPPRFSGLQFPNYSSELNVNALELDDSALYLCASSWPGAQAQYFGPGTRLTVT.

The chain is built from TRBV5-6 and TRBJ2-3; D is possibly TRBD2 (6 bases). V was clipped by 2 bases and J by 0 bases, with 10 bases between them. Germline lookup yields CDR1 SGHDT and CDR2 YYEEEE. CDR3 length: 15 amino acids. The CDR3: CASSFAGTSTDTQYF. The CDR3 nucleotides are TGTGCCAGCAGCTTCGCCGGGACTAGCACAGATACGCAGTATTTT.

The chain is built from TRBV10-1 and TRBJ2-1; 7 nucleotides line up with TRBD2. V shed 6 bases and J 0 bases; nucleotides not matched to a gene: 14. The germline V gene encodes CDR1 WNHNN and CDR2 SYGVQD (reference sequence). The CDR3 is made up of 18 amino acids. CDR3 nucleotides: TGCGCCAGCAGCGGGGGTCCTAGCGGAAAGAGCTCCTACAATGAGCAGTTCTTC. It codes for CASSGGPSGKSSYNEQFF.

The rearrangement links TRBV7-3 to TRBJ1-2; D perhaps matches TRBD1 (6 bases). The length of the CDR3 is 16 residues. In germline, CDR1 is SGHTA, CDR2 FQGTGA. Trimming removed 1 base from V and 6 bases from J, with 18 bases in between. The DNA of the CDR3 is TGTGCCAGCAGCTTAAGACCGGGGGGACACCCCAATGGCTACACCTTC. Residues: CASSLRPGGHPNGYTF.

Notes on this clone: An end of the junction does not agree with germline; a read error may underlie this. This chain joins TRBV4-1 and TRBJ2-5; a possible D gene is TRBD2 (7 bases). This CDR3 region has 17 residues. CDR1 MGHRA and CDR2 YSYEKL come from the germline V gene. CDR3 sequence (DNA): TGCGCCAGCAGCCAAGGGGGGGGAGGGACACACCAGGAGACCCAGTACTTC. Translating gives CASSQGGGGTHQETQYF.

The V gene is TRBV7-6, the J gene TRBJ2-3; D not certain. CDR1 is SGHVS, CDR2 FNYEAQ, per germline. The V gene lost 3 bases and the J gene lost 6 bases, with 7 bases spanning the gap. The CDR3 consists of 12 residues. CDR3 coding DNA: TGTGCCAGCAGCTTTGGTCACGATACGCAGTATTTT. It is translated as CASSFGHDTQYF.

This clone was seen a few times. CDR3 nucleotides: TGTGCCAGCAGCGTAGCTCCGGGGGCTAGGGGGGAGCTGTTTTTT. Its translation: CASSVAPGARGELFF. The chain uses TRBV9 and TRBJ2-2; D is tentatively TRBD1 or TRBD2 (6 bases each). The CDR3 extends over 15 amino acids. V gave up 0 bases and J gave up 8 bases, with 14 bases separating them. CDR1 is SGDLS, CDR2 YYNGEE, per germline.

The rearrangement joins TRBV7-9 to TRBJ2-7; 10 nucleotides match TRBD1. The CDR3 length is 14 residues. V dropped 5 bases and J dropped 3; count of bases not matched to a gene: 4. Germline assignment: CDR1 SEHNR and CDR2 FQNEAQ (reference sequence). Written as DNA, the CDR3 is TGTGCCAGCAGCGGAAGGACAGGGGGCTACGAGCAGTACTTC. Its protein is CASSGRTGGYEQYF.

This clone appeared once. The rearrangement uses TRBV27 and TRBJ2-7, with 13 positions matching TRBD2. This CDR3 comprises 14 residues. Trimming took 8 bases from V and 7 from J; bases not matched to a gene: 8. Germline CDR1 and CDR2: MNHEY and SMNVEV (reference sequence). The DNA of the CDR3 is TGTGCCAGCGCCCTGGGACTAGCGGGATATGAGCAGTACTTC. Protein: CASALGLAGYEQYF.

The chain uses TRBV7-5 and TRBJ1-5; TRBD1, the table's D call, lacks a check against the DNA. TRBV7-5 is described as a pseudogene. The CDR3 has 17 amino acids. The CDR3, as DNA: TGTGCCAGAAGCCACCCAGGACAGTACTATAGCAATCAGCCCCAGCATTTT. Encoded protein: CARSHPGQYYSNQPQHF.

This sequence joins TRBV20-1 and TRBJ2-1, with unresolved D. The germline CDR1 and CDR2 sequences are DFQATT and SNEGSKA (reference sequence). Trimming cost V 6 bases and J 10 bases, with 13 bases left between them. The CDR3 sequence is 11 residues long. Here the CDR3 DNA reads TGCAGTGCCCGATATCTCCCCGAGCAGTTCTTC. Its translation is CSARYLPEQFF.

The chain has TRBV7-2 and TRBJ2-2; 7 positions match TRBD2. Germline CDR1 SGHTA, CDR2 FQGNSA. This CDR3 has 16 residues. The V segment lost 3 bases and the J segment 6 bases; nucleotides outside the gene matches: 10. The CDR3 is CASSFPPSGPSGELFF. CDR3 nucleotides: TGTGCCAGCAGCTTTCCTCCTAGCGGACCATCCGGGGAGCTGTTTTTT.

This chain uses TRBV29-1 with TRBJ2-5; the D is unclear. This CDR3 has 16 amino acids. The ends were cut back, 6 bases at V and 5 bases at J, with 25 bases in the middle. Per germline, CDR1 SQVTM and CDR2 ANQGSEA. In nucleotides, the CDR3 is TGCAGCGTCGTACTCCGGCCGGGCGGTTTCAGGGAGACCCAGTACTTC. Its protein is CSVVLRPGGFRETQYF.

This clone has only one observation. The rearrangement links TRBV5-1 to TRBJ2-7; TRBD2 agrees at 13 bases. Germline CDR1 SGHRS, CDR2 YFSETQ. Trimming at V came to 3 bases and at J to 3 bases, leaving 6 bases not matched to a gene. The CDR3 length is 16 residues. CDR3 region: CASSSGLAGVRYEQYF. The CDR3 DNA is TGCGCCAGCAGCTCTGGACTAGCGGGAGTCCGCTACGAGCAGTACTTC.

V is TRBV15 and J is TRBJ2-5, with TRBD1 identical over 7 bases. Germline V CDR1 and CDR2: LNHNV, YYDKDF (reference sequence). J was trimmed by 3 bases and V by 6 bases; bases with no gene match: 13. CDR3 length: 16 residues. CDR3 sequence (DNA): TGTGCCACCAGTAGAAGTCCCGGGACAGCGAAAGAGACCCAGTACTTC. It is translated as CATSRSPGTAKETQYF.